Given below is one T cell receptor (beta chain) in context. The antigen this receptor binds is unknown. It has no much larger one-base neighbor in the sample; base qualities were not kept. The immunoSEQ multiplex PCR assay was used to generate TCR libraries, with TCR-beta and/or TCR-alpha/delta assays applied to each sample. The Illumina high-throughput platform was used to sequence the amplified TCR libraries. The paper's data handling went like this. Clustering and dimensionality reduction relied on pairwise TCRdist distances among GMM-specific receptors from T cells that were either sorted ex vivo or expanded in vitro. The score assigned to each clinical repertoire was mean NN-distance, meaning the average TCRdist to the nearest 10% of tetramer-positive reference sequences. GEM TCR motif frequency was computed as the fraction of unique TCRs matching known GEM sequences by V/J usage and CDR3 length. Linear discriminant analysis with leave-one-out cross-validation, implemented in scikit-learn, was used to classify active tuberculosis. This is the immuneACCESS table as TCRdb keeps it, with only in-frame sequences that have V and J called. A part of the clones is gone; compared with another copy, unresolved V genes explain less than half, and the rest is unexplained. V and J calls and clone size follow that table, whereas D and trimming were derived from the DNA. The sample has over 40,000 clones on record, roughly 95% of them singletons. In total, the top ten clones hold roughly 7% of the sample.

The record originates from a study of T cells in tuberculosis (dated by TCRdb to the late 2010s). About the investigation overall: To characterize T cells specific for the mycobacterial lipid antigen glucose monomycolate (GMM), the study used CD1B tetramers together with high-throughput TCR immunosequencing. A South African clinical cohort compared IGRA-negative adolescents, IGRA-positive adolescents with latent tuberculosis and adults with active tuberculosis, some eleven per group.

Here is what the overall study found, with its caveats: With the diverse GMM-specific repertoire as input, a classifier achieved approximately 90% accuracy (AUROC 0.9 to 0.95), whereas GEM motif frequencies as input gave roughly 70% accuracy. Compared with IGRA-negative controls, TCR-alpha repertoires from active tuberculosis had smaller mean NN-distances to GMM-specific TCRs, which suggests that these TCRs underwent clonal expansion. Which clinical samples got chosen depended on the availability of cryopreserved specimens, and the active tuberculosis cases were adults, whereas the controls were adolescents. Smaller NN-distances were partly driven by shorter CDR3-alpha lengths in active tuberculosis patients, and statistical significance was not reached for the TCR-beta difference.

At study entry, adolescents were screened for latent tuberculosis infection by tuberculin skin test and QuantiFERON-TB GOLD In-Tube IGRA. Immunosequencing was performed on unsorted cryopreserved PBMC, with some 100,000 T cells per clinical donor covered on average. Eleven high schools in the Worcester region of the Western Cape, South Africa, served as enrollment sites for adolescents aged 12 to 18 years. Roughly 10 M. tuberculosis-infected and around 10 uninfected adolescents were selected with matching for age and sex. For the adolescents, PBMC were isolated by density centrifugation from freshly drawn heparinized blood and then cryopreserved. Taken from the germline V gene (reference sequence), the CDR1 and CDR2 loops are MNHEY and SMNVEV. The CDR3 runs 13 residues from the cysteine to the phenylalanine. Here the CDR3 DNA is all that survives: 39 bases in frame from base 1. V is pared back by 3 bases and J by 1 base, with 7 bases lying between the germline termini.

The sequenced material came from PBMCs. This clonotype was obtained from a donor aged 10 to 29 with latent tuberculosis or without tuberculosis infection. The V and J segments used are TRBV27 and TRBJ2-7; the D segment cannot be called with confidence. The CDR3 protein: CASSLAWSYEQYF. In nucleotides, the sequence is TGTGCCAGCAGTTTGGCCTGGTCCTACGAGCAGTACTTC.